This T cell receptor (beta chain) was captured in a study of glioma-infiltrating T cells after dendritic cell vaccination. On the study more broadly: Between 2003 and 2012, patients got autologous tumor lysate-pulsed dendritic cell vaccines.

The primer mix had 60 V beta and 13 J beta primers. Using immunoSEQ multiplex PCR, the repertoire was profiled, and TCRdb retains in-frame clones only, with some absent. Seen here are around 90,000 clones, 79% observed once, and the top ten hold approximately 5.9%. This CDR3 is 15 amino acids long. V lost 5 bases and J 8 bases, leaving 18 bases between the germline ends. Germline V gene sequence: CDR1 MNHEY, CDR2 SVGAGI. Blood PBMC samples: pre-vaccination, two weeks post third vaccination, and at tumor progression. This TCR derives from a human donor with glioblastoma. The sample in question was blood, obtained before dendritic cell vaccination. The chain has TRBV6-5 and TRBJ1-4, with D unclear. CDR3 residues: CASSQWTGIGEKLFF. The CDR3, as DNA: TGTGCCAGCAGTCAATGGACGGGGATCGGGGAAAAACTGTTTTTT.